Below, 29 T cell receptor beta chains from the same sample are listed, as sequenced in a study of blood T cell repertoires in COVID-19. Produced via immunoSEQ multiplex PCR; TCRdb's table is partial and in-frame only. Of 350,000 to 400,000 clones in the sample, approximately 90% were seen once. Sequencing used PBMCs or T cells enriched from blood (not recorded which). Source of these receptors: a middle-aged woman who had been exposed to COVID-19.

The V call is TRBV6-2 or TRBV6-3, the J call TRBJ2-1; 14 bases agree with TRBD2. Per germline, CDR1 MNHEY and CDR2 SVGEGT. This CDR3 has 20 residues. The ends lost 6 bases at V and 0 bases at J; junction bases unmatched: 13. CDR3 sequence reads: CASSPSRLAGGESSYNEQFF. DNA for the CDR3: TGTGCCAGCAGCCCGAGCCGACTAGCGGGGGGGGAGAGCTCCTACAATGAGCAGTTCTTC.

This chain joins TRBV7-9 and TRBJ2-2, with a weak D call TRBD2 (6 bases). Per the germline V gene, CDR1 is SEHNR and CDR2 is FQNEAQ (reference sequence). Trimming removed 5 bases from V and 7 bases from J, with 11 bases in between. This CDR3 spans 13 amino acids. The CDR3 here is CASSPPRGGELFF. The CDR3 DNA sequence: TGTGCCAGCAGCCCCCCGCGGGGCGGGGAGCTGTTTTTT.

The V and J genes are TRBV11-1 and TRBJ1-4, with D maybe TRBD1 (6 bases). V was clipped by 5 bases and J by 5 bases, with 15 bases between them. The CDR3 runs 15 residues. Germline V gene sequence: CDR1 SGHAT, CDR2 FQDESV (reference sequence). In DNA, the CDR3 is TGTGCCAGCAGCGAGGGGGTACAGGCGAATGAAAAACTGTTTTTT. Translated, it gives CASSEGVQANEKLFF.

The chain has TRBV29-1 and TRBJ1-2; possible D gene TRBD1, 5 bases. The CDR3 runs 14 residues. Trimming stripped 6 bases from V and 6 bases from J, with 20 bases between. From germline, CDR1 is SQVTM and CDR2 ANQGSEA. CDR3 bases: TGCAGCGTCCCGGGGGTGGAAGTCTACGATGGCTACACCTTC. Translating it yields CSVPGVEVYDGYTF.

The rearrangement joins TRBV3-1 (or the pseudogene TRBV3-2) to TRBJ1-1, with D perhaps TRBD1 (6 bases). The CDR3 extends over 17 amino acids. CDR1 LGHDT and CDR2 YNNKEL come from the germline V gene (reference sequence). V was clipped by 4 bases and J by 1 base, with 19 bases between them. CDR3 nucleotides: TGTGCCAGCAGCCCCCGGGGAGTAACAGGGCCGAACACTGAAGCTTTCTTT. Translating it yields CASSPRGVTGPNTEAFF.

V is TRBV4-1 and J is TRBJ1-2; 8 bases match TRBD1. J lost 4 bases, V lost 1 base, and 5 bases had no gene match. Germline V gene lookup returns CDR1 MGHRA and CDR2 YSYEKL. The CDR3 loop spans 15 amino acids. CDR3 sequence: CASSQVGTGGYGYTF. CDR3 nucleotide sequence: TGCGCCAGCAGCCAAGTCGGAACAGGGGGCTATGGCTACACCTTC.

The chain has TRBV2 and TRBJ1-1; D is uncertain. V lost 3 bases, J lost 6 bases, and 17 bases lay in between. The CDR3 is 15 amino acids. Germline lookup yields CDR1 SNHLY and CDR2 FYNNEI. The CDR3 sequence is CASSERWRAIPEAFF. In DNA, the CDR3 is TGTGCCAGCAGTGAGCGTTGGAGGGCGATACCTGAAGCTTTCTTT.

V usage is TRBV19 and J usage is TRBJ1-1, with 7 bases lining up with TRBD1. In germline, CDR1 is LNHDA, CDR2 SQIVND (reference sequence). The CDR3 has 13 residues. Germline trimming cut 9 bases from V and 4 bases from J; bases unmatched to any gene: 8. The CDR3 protein is CASDRSGGTEAFF. CDR3 DNA sequence: TGTGCCAGCGATCGATCAGGGGGCACTGAAGCTTTCTTT.

V and J are TRBV7-2 and TRBJ2-5; a weak D match, TRBD1 (5 bases). Trimming took 5 bases from V and 3 from J, leaving 16 bases between them. CDR3 length equals 15 residues. Germline lookup yields CDR1 SGHTA and CDR2 FQGNSA. CDR3: CASSLSSAGKETQYF. In nucleotides, the CDR3 is TGTGCCAGCAGCCTAAGCTCGGCAGGGAAAGAGACCCAGTACTTC.

The CDR3 is CASSESPQGGYTF. The CDR3 DNA reads TGTGCCAGCAGTGAGTCCCCACAGGGCGGCTACACCTTC. This chain links TRBV2 with TRBJ1-2, with D maybe TRBD1 (6 bases). The V and J ends lost 3 bases and 8 bases respectively, with 13 bases between them. From germline, CDR1 is SNHLY and CDR2 FYNNEI. The length of the CDR3 is 13 residues.

Concerning this clone: This same CDR3 is encoded by further DNA sequences in the sample. V is TRBV7-9 and J is TRBJ1-1, with D possibly being TRBD1 (5 bases). Looked up from germline, CDR1 is SEHNR and CDR2 is FQNEAQ (reference sequence). V was trimmed by 6 bases and J by 1 base, leaving 9 bases between them. The CDR3 loop spans 13 amino acids. The CDR3 here is CASSLQGNTEAFF. CDR3 in DNA: TGTGCCAGCAGTCTCCAGGGGAACACTGAAGCTTTCTTT. The variable domain in full, with the rest retrieved from reference TRBV7-9 and TRBJ1-1, is DTGVSQNPRHKITKRGQNVTFRCDPISEHNRLYWYRQTLGQGPEFLTYFQNEAQLEKSRLLSDRFSAERPKGSFSTLEIQRTEQGDSAMYLCASSLQGNTEAFFGQGTRLTVV.

The CDR3 DNA is TGTGCCTGGAGCGCGGGACAGCGAATTCAGTACTTC. The encoded protein is CAWSAGQRIQYF. V usage is TRBV30 and J usage is TRBJ2-4; D perhaps matches TRBD1 (7 bases). The germline V gene encodes CDR1 GTSNPN and CDR2 SVGIG (reference sequence). Deletions cut 3 bases from V and 10 bases from J, with 13 bases between. CDR3 size: 12 residues.

The J gene is TRBJ1-2, the V gene TRBV30; 7 bases agree with TRBD1. There are 14 residues in the CDR3. CDR1 is GTSNPN, CDR2 SVGIG, per germline (reference sequence). V gave up 4 bases and J gave up 0 bases; unmatched junction bases: 5. CDR3 in amino acids: CAWTLGTANYGYTF. The CDR3 DNA reads as TGTGCCTGGACCCTCGGGACAGCTAACTATGGCTACACCTTC.

The J gene is TRBJ1-2, the V gene TRBV25-1; TRBD1 matches at 9 bases. The CDR3 covers 14 residues. CDR1 MGHDK and CDR2 SYGVNS come from the germline V gene. Losses at the gene ends were 4 bases for V and 4 bases for J; bases not matched to a gene: 4. This CDR3 reads CASSGDREIYGYTF. CDR3 bases: TGTGCCAGCAGTGGGGACAGGGAAATCTATGGCTACACCTTC.

The chain joins TRBV30 to TRBJ2-1, with 8 bases lining up with TRBD2. With V trimmed by 4 bases and J by 6 bases, 5 bases remained unmatched. The CDR3 has 13 residues. Germline loops: CDR1 GTSNPN, CDR2 SVGIG (reference sequence). This CDR3 reads CAWMVAGGNEQFF. DNA for the CDR3: TGTGCCTGGATGGTGGCGGGAGGCAATGAGCAGTTCTTC.

The rearrangement uses TRBV7-2 and TRBJ1-1; 9 bases match TRBD1. Per germline, CDR1 SGHTA and CDR2 FQGNSA. The CDR3 has 14 amino acids. With V trimmed by 8 bases and J by 0 bases, 4 bases remained unmatched. CDR3 in DNA: TGTGCCAGCGCGTGGACAGGGGTGAACACTGAAGCTTTCTTT. Translated: CASAWTGVNTEAFF. Drawing the rest from reference TRBV7-2 and TRBJ1-1, the complete variable domain is GAGVSQSPSNKVTEKGKDVELRCDPISGHTALYWYRQSLGQGLEFLIYFQGNSAPDKSGLPSDRFSAERTGGSVSTLTIQRTQQEDSAVYLCASAWTGVNTEAFFGQGTRLTVV.

The chain carries TRBV7-6 and TRBJ2-1; weak D call: TRBD1 (6 bases). The germline V gene encodes CDR1 SGHVS and CDR2 FNYEAQ. The CDR3 loop spans 15 amino acids. The ends were cut back, 2 bases at V and 1 base at J, with 9 bases in the middle. This CDR3 is CASSLSRGSYNEQFF. CDR3 nucleotides: TGTGCCAGCAGCTTATCTAGGGGGTCCTACAATGAGCAGTTCTTC. Looking up the rest from reference TRBV7-6 and TRBJ2-1 gives the full variable domain: GAGVSQSPRYKVTKRGQDVALRCDPISGHVSLYWYRQALGQGPEFLTYFNYEAQQDKSGLPNDRFSAERPEGSISTLTIQRTEQRDSAMYRCASSLSRGSYNEQFFGPGTRLTVL.

This chain uses TRBV3-1 (or the pseudogene TRBV3-2) with TRBJ2-3, with a possible D match to TRBD2 (5 bases). V lost 4 bases and J lost 11, with 16 bases in between. This CDR3 comprises 13 residues. Germline values: CDR1 LGHDT, CDR2 YNNKEL (reference sequence). The CDR3 DNA reads as TGTGCCAGCAGCCCTTTGAGGACTCGGGGGCAGTATTTT. This encodes CASSPLRTRGQYF.

The chain employs TRBV6-4 and TRBJ1-6, with D possibly matching TRBD1 (6 bases). The CDR3 spans 15 residues. Trimming left V 3 bases short and J 10 bases short, with 16 bases between. Germline CDR1 is MRHNA and CDR2 is SNTAGT. DNA for the CDR3: TGTGCCAGCAGTGAAGGGGGAAGCTTTGGCTCACCCCTCCACTTT. Translated, it gives CASSEGGSFGSPLHF.

The CDR3 DNA is TGTGCCAGCCGGACAGGTTTTGTAATCACTGAAGCTTTCTTT. Translated: CASRTGFVITEAFF. The chain couples TRBV19 to TRBJ1-1; 7 positions match TRBD1. Looked up from germline, CDR1 is LNHDA and CDR2 is SQIVND (reference sequence). The CDR3 consists of 14 residues. The V segment lost 9 bases and the J segment 4 bases; nucleotides outside the gene matches: 11.

The CDR3 sequence: CASSPRGINYGYTF. Written as DNA, the CDR3 is TGTGCCAGCAGCCCCAGGGGTATTAACTATGGCTACACCTTC. The rearrangement uses TRBV3-1 (or the pseudogene TRBV3-2) and TRBJ1-2; D may be TRBD1 (6 bases). CDR1 LGHDT and CDR2 YNNKEL come from the germline V gene (reference sequence). The CDR3 runs to 14 residues. The V end was cut by 4 bases, the J end by 1 base, with 10 bases between.

The chain recombines TRBV29-1 with TRBJ2-1; no definite D call. The CDR3 runs 12 residues. Trimming took off 4 bases at V and 3 bases at J, with 7 bases between the two ends. The germline gives CDR1 SQVTM, CDR2 ANQGSEA. As DNA, the CDR3 is TGCAGCGTTGTTTCCGTCTACAATGAGCAGTTCTTC. It codes for CSVVSVYNEQFF.

The chain combines TRBV7-9 with TRBJ1-2; D ambiguous. Trimming removed 6 bases from V and 8 bases from J, with 19 bases in between. Germline V lookup: CDR1 SEHNR, CDR2 FQNEAQ (reference sequence). The CDR3 has 14 residues. The CDR3 is CASSLEDGLAGYTF. Here the CDR3 DNA reads TGTGCCAGCAGTTTGGAGGACGGATTAGCGGGCTACACCTTC.

The chain has TRBV19 and TRBJ1-6; a weak D match, TRBD1 (6 bases). The germline V and J ends were trimmed by 9 bases and 4 bases, with 16 bases remaining between them. CDR3 length equals 15 residues. Germline V gene sequence: CDR1 LNHDA, CDR2 SQIVND (reference sequence). The DNA of the CDR3 is TGTGCCAGCACCCCCCGGGACAATTATAATTCACCCCTCCACTTT. Its translation: CASTPRDNYNSPLHF.

The chain employs TRBV5-4 and TRBJ1-1; D is uncertain. The CDR3 sequence is 16 residues long. Germline V gene lookup returns CDR1 SGHNT and CDR2 YYREEE (reference sequence). Deletions cut 2 bases from V and 1 base from J, with 15 bases between. CDR3 sequence: CASSFDRGVKNTEAFF. The CDR3 bases are TGTGCCAGCAGCTTTGATCGGGGAGTGAAGAACACTGAAGCTTTCTTT.

The genes are TRBV6-2 or TRBV6-3 and TRBJ2-1; 8 positions agree with TRBD2. Trimming at V came to 2 bases and at J to 8 bases, leaving 11 bases not matched to a gene. CDR3 length: 16 residues. Germline V CDR1 and CDR2: MNHEY, SVGEGT. The CDR3 DNA follows: TGTGCCAGCAGTTACGGCAGTAGCGGGGTTCGGGATGAGCAGTTCTTC. It yields the protein CASSYGSSGVRDEQFF.

The rearrangement uses TRBV28 and TRBJ2-1; D gene uncertain. The CDR3 is 13 amino acids. Germline lookup yields CDR1 MDHEN and CDR2 SYDVKM. Trimming cost V 11 bases and J 3 bases, with 14 bases left between them. DNA of the CDR3: TGTGCCGCTCAAGGCGGTTACTACAATGAGCAGTTCTTC. Encoded protein: CAAQGGYYNEQFF.

This chain joins TRBV13 and TRBJ2-2, with D perhaps matching TRBD2 (6 bases). Germline V gene sequence: CDR1 PRHDT, CDR2 FYEKMQ (reference sequence). The CDR3 is 16 amino acids. V was cut by 4 bases and J by 0 bases, with 12 bases left in between. The CDR3 is CASSSYRETNTGELFF. The CDR3 DNA sequence: TGTGCCAGCAGCTCGTATCGGGAGACGAACACCGGGGAGCTGTTTTTT. Full variable domain (missing parts from reference TRBV13 and TRBJ2-2): AAGVIQSPRHLIKEKRETATLKCYPIPRHDTVYWYQQGPGQDPQFLISFYEKMQSDKGSIPDRFSAQQFSDYHSELNMSSLELGDSALYFCASSSYRETNTGELFFGEGSRLTVL.

J is TRBJ2-3 and V is TRBV7-2; D gene ambiguous. Trimming took off 1 base at V and 1 base at J, with 3 bases between the two ends. The CDR3 is 13 residues long. CDR1 SGHTA and CDR2 FQGNSA come from the germline V gene. The CDR3 nucleotides are TGTGCCAGCAGCTTAGGCGGCACAGATACGCAGTATTTT. The encoded protein is CASSLGGTDTQYF.